This T cell receptor beta chain was retrieved from a study of beta chain features in type 1 diabetes. Expressed TCRB transcripts were sequenced because the entire RNA isolate underwent reverse transcription. The table came from immunoSEQ multiplex PCR; TCRdb's copy has only in-frame clones and leaves some out. This repertoire shows under 150,000 clones, under 60% found once; its top ten account for around 0.42%. The authors sorted CD4+ naive, central memory, regulatory and stem cell-like memory cells via CD45RO/CCR7/CD25/CD127/CD95/CD27. This clone has a handful of counts. This receptor was identified in a man in his late teens or twenties in good health. Sequenced material: Tregs from blood.

CDR3 DNA sequence: TGCGCCAGCAGCTTGGGCTGGTCGGTCGGGCTAGCGGGAATCACAGATACGCAGTATTTT. It specifies CASSLGWSVGLAGITDTQYF. This rearrangement joins TRBV5-1 to TRBJ2-3, with 9 positions matching TRBD2. From germline, CDR1 is SGHRS and CDR2 YFSETQ. V dropped 0 bases and J dropped 2; count of bases not matched to a gene: 16. The CDR3 is 20 residues long.